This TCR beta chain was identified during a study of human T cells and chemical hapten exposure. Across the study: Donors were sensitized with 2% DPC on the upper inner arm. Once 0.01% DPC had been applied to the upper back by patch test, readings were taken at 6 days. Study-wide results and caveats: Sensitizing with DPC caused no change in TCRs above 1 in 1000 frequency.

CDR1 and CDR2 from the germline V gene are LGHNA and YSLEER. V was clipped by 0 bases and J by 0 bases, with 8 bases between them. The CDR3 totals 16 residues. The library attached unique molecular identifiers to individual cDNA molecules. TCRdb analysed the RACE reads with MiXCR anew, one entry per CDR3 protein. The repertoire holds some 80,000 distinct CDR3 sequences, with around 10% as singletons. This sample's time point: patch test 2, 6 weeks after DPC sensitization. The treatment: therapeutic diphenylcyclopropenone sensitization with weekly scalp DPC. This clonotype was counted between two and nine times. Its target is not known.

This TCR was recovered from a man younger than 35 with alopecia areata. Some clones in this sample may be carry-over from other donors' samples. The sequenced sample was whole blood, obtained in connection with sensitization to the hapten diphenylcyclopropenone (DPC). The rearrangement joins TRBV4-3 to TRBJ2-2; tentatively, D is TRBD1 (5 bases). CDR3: CASSQDRQTNTGELFF. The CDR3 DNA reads TGCGCCAGCAGCCAAGATAGACAGACGAACACCGGGGAGCTGTTTTTT.